A selection of T cell receptor beta chains follows, all from one sample in a study of long-term antiretroviral therapy in people with HIV. Generated by immunoSEQ multiplex PCR, the TCRdb table keeps only in-frame clones and is missing some. Of 25,000 to 35,000 clones in the sample, roughly 92% were seen once. The source material was unsorted PBMCs, sampled 3.1 years after starting antiretroviral therapy. The receptors were sampled from a man younger than 35 with HIV. The CDR3 runs from the conserved cysteine through the conserved F or W. A D gene is named only where the DNA matches it firmly. Where a row states a size, it is once, few, many or the class of an expanded clone; other rows omit it.

DNA,CDR3,D,J,length,V,size
TGTGCCAGCAGTTTATCGGGGACGGGCAATCAGCCCCAGCATTTT,CASSLSGTGNQPQHF,NA,TRBJ1-5,15,TRBV27,once
TGTGCCAGCAGCTACCGGGACCCTGGAAACACCATATATTTT,CASSYRDPGNTIYF,NA,TRBJ1-3,14,TRBV7-9,few
TGTGCCAGCAGCTTGGGCGGGAACCAAGAGACCCAGTACTTC,CASSLGGNQETQYF,NA,TRBJ2-5,14,TRBV5-5,NA
TGTGCCAGCAGCGGACAGGTTCGTTCACCCCTCCACTTT,CASSGQVRSPLHF,NA,TRBJ1-6,13,TRBV9,NA
TGTGCCAGCAGCTCGGGGCGGACTAGAAACACCGGGGAGCTGTTTTTT,CASSSGRTRNTGELFF,TRBD2,TRBJ2-2,16,TRBV7-6,NA
TGTGCCAGCAGCTTTTTTGGCCCGGGCTCGGGCTACACCTTC,CASSFFGPGSGYTF,NA,TRBJ1-2,14,TRBV11-2,NA
TGCGCCAGCAGCCAAGACGTGGGGCGCGTTGCGGCCGGTGAGCAGTTCTTC,CASSQDVGRVAAGEQFF,NA,TRBJ2-1,17,TRBV4-3,few
TGTGCCAGCAGCCTCCCCGGGACAGGGGTGAACACTGAAGCTTTCTTT,CASSLPGTGVNTEAFF,TRBD1,TRBJ1-1,16,TRBV6-6,NA
TGTGCCAGCAGTTTATTTCCGGGTAATCAGCCCCAGCATTTT,CASSLFPGNQPQHF,NA,TRBJ1-5,14,TRBV27,NA
TGTGCCAGTAGTGCGGGGTGGGAAGAGACCCAGTACTTC,CASSAGWEETQYF,NA,TRBJ2-5,13,TRBV19,NA
TGTGCCAGCAGTACGAATAGCGGGGTTCCCACCTACGAGCAGTACTTC,CASSTNSGVPTYEQYF,TRBD2,TRBJ2-7,16,TRBV2,NA
TGTGCCAGCAGCCCGGTGCGCACCGGGGAGCTGTTTTTT,CASSPVRTGELFF,NA,TRBJ2-2,13,TRBV14,NA
TGTGCCTGGAGCCGGGGCGGGAGTTTCAATGAGCAGTTCTTC,CAWSRGGSFNEQFF,TRBD2,TRBJ2-1,14,TRBV30,NA
TGTGCCAGCAGTTATATTAGTCAGGGGGCCTACAATGAGCAGTTCTTC,CASSYISQGAYNEQFF,TRBD1,TRBJ2-1,16,TRBV6-5,NA
TGTGCCAGCAGCCAAGACGGATGGCAGGGATCTGGCTACACCTTC,CASSQDGWQGSGYTF,NA,TRBJ1-2,15,TRBV7-2,once
TGTGCCAGTAGTACAATTACTAGCGGTACCGGGGAGCTGTTTTTT,CASSTITSGTGELFF,TRBD2,TRBJ2-2,15,TRBV19,few
TGTGCCAGCAGGGAGGAAAAGGGTCCAGCTTTCTTT,CASREEKGPAFF,NA,TRBJ1-1,12,TRBV27,NA
TGTGCCAGAAGCTTGGTAACTGGGACAGGGGTGGCCTATGGCTACACCTTC,CARSLVTGTGVAYGYTF,TRBD1,TRBJ1-2,17,TRBV5-3,NA
TGTGCCAGCTCACCACTGGGGGGCTTAGGCGGAAACACCATATATTTT,CASSPLGGLGGNTIYF,NA,TRBJ1-3,16,TRBV18,NA
TGTGCCAGCAGCGTCCCCGATCCCAGCGGGGGGGACAATGAGCAGTTCTTC,CASSVPDPSGGDNEQFF,TRBD2,TRBJ2-1,17,TRBV9,NA
TGTGCCAGCAGCTTAGGGGGCTCAGGGGTGAACACTGAAGCTTTCTTT,CASSLGGSGVNTEAFF,NA,TRBJ1-1,16,TRBV7-8,NA
TGTGCCTGTCCTCCCCTTGGCAGCTCAGCCTATGGCTACACCTTC,CACPPLGSSAYGYTF,NA,TRBJ1-2,15,TRBV30,NA
TGTGCCAGCAGCGCCCGACTACTTGGGGAGCAGTTCTTC,CASSARLLGEQFF,NA,TRBJ2-1,13,TRBV7-3,once
TGTGCCAGCAGTGAAATCGACCAAGAGACCCAGTACTTC,CASSEIDQETQYF,NA,TRBJ2-5,13,TRBV6-1,NA
TGCGCCAGCAGCTTAGGACAGGGTGGACCAGCTTTCTTT,CASSLGQGGPAFF,TRBD1,TRBJ1-1,13,TRBV5-1,NA
TGTGCCAGCAGCCCAGGGCCGGGGACTGAAGCTTTCTTT,CASSPGPGTEAFF,NA,TRBJ1-1,13,TRBV7-2,NA
TGTGCCAGCAGCTTGGGGGACAGGTCCTACGAGCAGTACTTC,CASSLGDRSYEQYF,TRBD1,TRBJ2-7,14,TRBV5-4,NA
TGTGCCAGCGTCGGGTCTGGAAACACCATATATTTT,CASVGSGNTIYF,NA,TRBJ1-3,12,TRBV6-6,medium-sized
TGTGCCATCAGCCGGGGACAGGTGCAAGAGACCCAGTACTTC,CAISRGQVQETQYF,TRBD1,TRBJ2-5,14,TRBV10-3,NA
TGTGCCAGCAGCCAAGATGAGGGTAGTGAGCAGTTCTTC,CASSQDEGSEQFF,NA,TRBJ2-1,13,TRBV14,NA
TGTGCCAGCTCACCACAAGGGCAAACTAATGAAAAACTGTTTTTT,CASSPQGQTNEKLFF,NA,TRBJ1-4,15,TRBV18,NA
TGTGCCAGTAGTCAGAGACAGACCAACTCTGGAAACACCATATATTTT,CASSQRQTNSGNTIYF,NA,TRBJ1-3,16,TRBV19,NA
TGTGCCAGCAGCTTAACCGGGGCCGGCAGCTCCTACAATGAGCAGTTCTTC,CASSLTGAGSSYNEQFF,NA,TRBJ2-1,17,TRBV7-9,NA
TGTGCCAGCAGAAAAGACCCAGGGGGGAACACCGGGGAGCTGTTTTTT,CASRKDPGGNTGELFF,TRBD1,TRBJ2-2,16,TRBV25-1,NA
TGTGCCAGCAGTTCCCGGCTAGCGGGGAACAATGAGCAGTTCTTC,CASSSRLAGNNEQFF,TRBD2,TRBJ2-1,15,TRBV6-5,NA
TGTGCCAGCAGTCGCACCTGGCGGCTCTACAATGAGCAGTTCTTC,CASSRTWRLYNEQFF,NA,TRBJ2-1,15,TRBV6-5,NA
TGTGCCAGCAGCCCCTCAGGGAGGGCCAAAAACATTCAGTACTTC,CASSPSGRAKNIQYF,NA,TRBJ2-4,15,TRBV9,NA
TGTGCCAGCAGCCCGTGGACAGGGGCCTACGAGCAGTACTTC,CASSPWTGAYEQYF,TRBD1,TRBJ2-7,14,TRBV9,NA
TGTGCCAGCAGCCATGGACTAGCGGGAAGCAATGAGCAGTTCTTC,CASSHGLAGSNEQFF,TRBD2,TRBJ2-1,15,TRBV7-9,NA
TGTGCCATCAGTGTAGAACACCACCACACCTTC,CAISVEHHHTF,NA,TRBJ1-2,11,TRBV10-3,few
TGTGCCAGCAGCTTAGGGGGGACAGGGGGTCGGGAGCAGTACTTC,CASSLGGTGGREQYF,TRBD1,TRBJ2-7,15,TRBV13,NA
TGTGCCAGCAGTCCGAGCGCGCTAAGCTCCTACGAGCAGTACTTC,CASSPSALSSYEQYF,NA,TRBJ2-7,15,TRBV9,NA
TGTGCCAGCAGATTTCCGGGACAAGAGGCAGGCTACACCTTC,CASRFPGQEAGYTF,NA,TRBJ1-2,14,TRBV5-8,NA
TGTGCCTCCGGGGGAGATACGCAGTATTTT,CASGGDTQYF,NA,TRBJ2-3,10,TRBV7-9,NA
TGTGCCAGTAGTATTTCGTCGCGGACTAATGAAAAACTGTTTTTT,CASSISSRTNEKLFF,NA,TRBJ1-4,15,TRBV19,once
TGCGCCAGCAGCCCAGGTAGGGAAGGCGAGCAGTTCTTC,CASSPGREGEQFF,NA,TRBJ2-1,13,TRBV4-3,NA
TGTGCCAGCAGCGACGTACTAGCGGGAGGGCCCCACGAGCAGTACTTC,CASSDVLAGGPHEQYF,TRBD2,TRBJ2-7,16,TRBV7-8,NA
TGTGCCAGCAGCCATGCCCCAGATACGCAGTATTTT,CASSHAPDTQYF,NA,TRBJ2-3,12,TRBV14,once
TGCAGCGTTAAGACTGACCCCTATGGCTACACCTTC,CSVKTDPYGYTF,NA,TRBJ1-2,12,TRBV29-1,NA
TGCGCCAGCAGCCCCGGACAGGGGAAGTACGAGCAGTACTTC,CASSPGQGKYEQYF,TRBD1,TRBJ2-7,14,TRBV4-3,NA
TGCGCCAGCAGCTACATCGGTACAGCGAACACTGAAGCTTTCTTT,CASSYIGTANTEAFF,NA,TRBJ1-1,15,TRBV5-1,NA
TGTGCCAGCAGCCTCGGCTCACTAGCGGGATCCAGTGAGCAGTTCTTC,CASSLGSLAGSSEQFF,TRBD2,TRBJ2-1,16,TRBV7-2,NA
TGCGCCAGCAGCCGTGGGACAGCTCCCCCTGAAAAACTGTTTTTT,CASSRGTAPPEKLFF,TRBD1,TRBJ1-4,15,TRBV4-1,once
TGTGCCAGCAGCTTTTTCCTTTCCTACGAGCAGTACTTC,CASSFFLSYEQYF,NA,TRBJ2-7,13,TRBV5-6,NA
TGCAGCGTTTCCTACAGTACACAAGAGACCCAGTACTTC,CSVSYSTQETQYF,NA,TRBJ2-5,13,TRBV29-1,NA
TGCGCCAGCAGCCAAGAAGGGGGGTCCAAAAACATTCAGTACTTC,CASSQEGGSKNIQYF,NA,TRBJ2-4,15,TRBV4-3,NA
TGTGCCAGCTCACCAGGGACAGACACTGAAGCTTTCTTT,CASSPGTDTEAFF,TRBD1,TRBJ1-1,13,TRBV18,NA
TGTGCCAGCAGCTTAAAATCCCTGGGGAAGGAAAAACTGTTTTTT,CASSLKSLGKEKLFF,NA,TRBJ1-4,15,TRBV7-3,NA